The T cell receptor (beta chain) under discussion was sequenced for a study of blood T cell repertoires in COVID-19. Overall study context: Material from acute and convalescent COVID-19 was sourced from the United States, Italy and Spain. Sources were T cells, B-cell-depleted T cells, or PBMCs; the material itself was cDNA or gDNA.

Authors' methods: Quantification of nucleated cells was approximated via reference gene primer amplification. Only in-frame clones appear in the TCRdb table, and some are missing; sequencing was by immunoSEQ multiplex PCR. From that table come the V and J calls and clone size; the DNA was used to work out D and trimming. The sample carries about 54,000 clones, approximately 87% recorded once. The CDR3 contains 15 residues. CDR1 LNHNV and CDR2 YYDKDF come from the germline V gene (reference sequence). The junction had 3 bases not matched to a gene; V was cut back by 0 bases and J by 3 bases. Sequenced: peripheral blood. The TCR was taken from a man aged 40-49 years with active COVID-19. The J gene is TRBJ2-3, the V gene TRBV15, with 7 bases matching TRBD2. DNA of the CDR3: TGTGCCACCAGCAGAGATGTCGGGGGGACAGATACGCAGTATTTT. Amino acids: CATSRDVGGTDTQYF.